The rows below give T cell receptor beta chains drawn from one sample of a study of OX40 agonist ivuxolimab in advanced cancers. The protocol was immunoSEQ multiplex PCR, while the TCRdb copy is restricted to in-frame clones and leaves out a portion. The sample lists approximately 60,000 clones, 82% seen once, with approximately 5% in the top ten. The input for sequencing was CD4+ or CD8+ T cells sorted from blood, taken in a trial of the OX40 agonist ivuxolimab. All receptors derive from an adult with an advanced solid tumor such as melanoma, head and neck, liver or kidney cancer. Each CDR3 is given with its conserved first and last residue. Each record gives: clone size, J gene, D gene, V gene, CDR3 DNA, CDR3 protein. D genes are given only for firm matches. Rows may omit the clone size; those that give it use once, few, many or a size class.

-,TRBJ1-2,-,TRBV11-2,TGTGCCAGCAGACGGTGGGGGGCACCCTATGGCTACACCTTC,CASRRWGAPYGYTF
-,TRBJ2-7,-,TRBV20-1,TGCAGTGCTTTCAACTACGAGCAGTACTTC,CSAFNYEQYF
-,TRBJ2-5,TRBD2,TRBV7-2,TGTGCCAGCAGCTTAGACCGGGACTACGGGACCCAGTACTTC,CASSLDRDYGTQYF
once,TRBJ2-5,-,TRBV7-6,TGTGCCAGCAGCTTAGTAGGGGGAAAAGAGACCCAGTACTTC,CASSLVGGKETQYF
-,TRBJ1-2,TRBD1,TRBV27,TGTGCCAGCAGTGGACAGGGTAGGGGCTACACCTTC,CASSGQGRGYTF
-,TRBJ2-1,TRBD2,TRBV11-1,TGTGCCAGCAGGCTCCTGGCGGGGGGATACAATGAGCAGTTCTTC,CASRLLAGGYNEQFF
once,TRBJ2-4,-,TRBV30,TGTGCCTGGAGTGTAACAGGGAATCGATACTTC,CAWSVTGNRYF
-,TRBJ1-2,-,TRBV12-5,TGTGCTAGTGGTTTGGTACGGTACAGTACCTATGGCTACACCTTC,CASGLVRYSTYGYTF
many,TRBJ2-3,-,TRBV10-1,TGCGCCAGCAGTGAGTCCGGGGCAGGGAGGATTGGGGATACGCAGTATTTT,CASSESGAGRIGDTQYF
few,TRBJ2-5,TRBD2,TRBV10-3,TGTGCCATCCGGACTAGTGGGGAGACCCAGTACTTC,CAIRTSGETQYF
-,TRBJ2-3,-,TRBV5-1,TGCGCCAGCAGCTTGTTCGGGGGACGGACAGATACGCAGTATTTT,CASSLFGGRTDTQYF
-,TRBJ1-2,-,TRBV2,TGTGCCAGCAGTGAATCAGGAGGAGGCTACACCTTC,CASSESGGGYTF
-,TRBJ1-3,-,TRBV6-5,TGTGCCAGCAGACTCGTGTTTTCTGGAAACACCATATATTTT,CASRLVFSGNTIYF
-,TRBJ2-7,-,TRBV30,TGTGCCTGGAGTCTCGGGATTTCCTACGAGCAGTACTTC,CAWSLGISYEQYF
once,TRBJ1-1,TRBD1,TRBV7-3,TGTGCCAGCAGCTTAGCGGGACAGTTAAACACTGAAGCTTTCTTT,CASSLAGQLNTEAFF
-,TRBJ1-6,-,TRBV10-3,TGTGCCATCAGTGCAACCGACGGGAATTCACCCCTCCACTTT,CAISATDGNSPLHF
-,TRBJ2-2,-,TRBV9,TGTGCCAGCAGCGAACAAACCGGGGAGCTGTTTTTT,CASSEQTGELFF
-,TRBJ2-1,-,TRBV7-7,TGTGCCAGCAGCTTAGGTGGGGGATACAATGAGCAGTTCTTC,CASSLGGGYNEQFF
-,TRBJ1-2,TRBD1,TRBV10-3,TGTGCCATCAGTGACAGGGGGGAAGCTAACTATGGCTACACCTTC,CAISDRGEANYGYTF
once,TRBJ2-7,-,TRBV5-1,TGCGCCAGCAGAGCCATTGAAGGCGAGCAGTACTTC,CASRAIEGEQYF
-,TRBJ1-1,-,TRBV7-3,TGTGCCAGCAGCTCTCAGGGGCGGGAAGCTTTCTTT,CASSSQGREAFF
few,TRBJ2-3,TRBD2,TRBV5-1,TGCGCCAGCAGCTTGGGACTAGCGGGAGCAGATACGCAGTATTTT,CASSLGLAGADTQYF
-,TRBJ1-3,-,TRBV18,TGTGCCAGCTCGCCAGAGAGGTCTGGAAACACCATATATTTT,CASSPERSGNTIYF
-,TRBJ1-4,-,TRBV9,TGTGCCAGCAGCGTACAGGCTGCAACTAATGAAAAACTGTTTTTT,CASSVQAATNEKLFF
-,TRBJ1-5,TRBD1,TRBV7-9,TGTGCCAGCAGCTCGACGACAGGGTTTAGCAATCAGCCCCAGCATTTT,CASSSTTGFSNQPQHF
-,TRBJ1-1,-,TRBV7-9,TGTGCCAGCAGCTTAAGGGGTCAGAACACTGAAGCTTTCTTT,CASSLRGQNTEAFF
-,TRBJ2-5,-,TRBV21-1,TGTGCCAGCCGGCGGAGGGGAGAGACCCAGTACTTC,CASRRRGETQYF
few,TRBJ1-2,-,TRBV27,TGTGCCAGCAGGGGCGAGGACTATGGCTACACCTTC,CASRGEDYGYTF
-,TRBJ1-6,TRBD1,TRBV19,TGTGCCAGTAGTCGGGCGGGACAGTCTAATTCACCCCTCCACTTT,CASSRAGQSNSPLHF
-,TRBJ2-5,TRBD1,TRBV6-6,TGTGCCAGCAGTAGGGGTGGGACAGGGCGCCAAGAGACCCAGTACTTC,CASSRGGTGRQETQYF
-,TRBJ2-3,-,TRBV7-9,TGTGCCAGCAGCTCCGGAGTCGATACGCAGTATTTT,CASSSGVDTQYF
once,TRBJ1-1,-,TRBV11-3,TGTGCCAGCAGCTTAAACGCTGCTAGCACTGAAGCTTTCTTT,CASSLNAASTEAFF
-,TRBJ2-7,-,TRBV5-1,TGCGCCAGCAGCTTGCGGACCCCAACCTACGAGCAGTACTTC,CASSLRTPTYEQYF